This T cell receptor beta chain was obtained from a study of shared clonotypes between healthy human individuals. Study observations and caveats: It was expected that sequencing depth would affect clonotype sharing among donors. Lower generation probabilities were found for non-shared clonotypes than for those shared by all four donors. Represented diversity (both genetic and exposure-history) was limited by the small number of donors. Across subsets, estimated richness was generally greater for naive than for memory populations.

The repertoire was sequenced with immunoSEQ multiplex PCR; TCRdb's copy has only in-frame clones and lacks some. The sample holds roughly 2,000,000 clones, 85% to 95% seen once. Of note for this clone: The antigen is unknown.

CD45RO-negative, CCR7-selected cells formed the naive CD8 fraction, which excluded terminally differentiated effector memory CD45RA+ cells. This CDR3 has 13 residues. Germline V gene data show CDR1 as SGHNT and CDR2 as YENEEA. With 3 bases removed from V and 1 base from J, the gap between germline ends came to 5 bases. Sequenced input: naive CD8+ T cells sorted from blood. The J gene is TRBJ2-3, the V gene TRBV11-3; no clear D gene. The TCR comes from a man aged 18 to 35 in good health. The CDR3 DNA is TGTGCCAGCAGCTTGATGGGCACAGATACGCAGTATTTT. Protein sequence: CASSLMGTDTQYF.